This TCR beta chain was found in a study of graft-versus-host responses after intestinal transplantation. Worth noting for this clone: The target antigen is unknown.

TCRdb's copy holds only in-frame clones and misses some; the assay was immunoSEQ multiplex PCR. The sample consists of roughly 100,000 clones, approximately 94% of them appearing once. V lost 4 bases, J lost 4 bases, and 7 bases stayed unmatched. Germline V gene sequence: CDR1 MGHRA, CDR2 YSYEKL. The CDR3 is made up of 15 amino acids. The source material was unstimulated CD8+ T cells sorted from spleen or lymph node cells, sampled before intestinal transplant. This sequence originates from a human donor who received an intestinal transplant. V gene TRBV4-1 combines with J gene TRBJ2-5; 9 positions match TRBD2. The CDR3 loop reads CASSPSSGEAETQYF. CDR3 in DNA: TGCGCCAGCAGCCCTTCTAGCGGGGAAGCAGAGACCCAGTACTTC.